This T cell receptor (beta chain) was profiled in a study of T cells after yellow fever vaccination (dated by TCRdb to 2018 to 2020). At the level of the whole study: Libraries from fractions with low cell numbers were prepared with the SMART-Seq v4 Ultra Low Input RNA kit. To follow T-cell clones before and after primary and booster YFV17D yellow fever vaccination, bulk TCR alpha and beta repertoires were sequenced over time. Two healthy male donors made up the cohort, one aged 18 to 29 years and the other aged 30 to 39 years. Blood samples were taken at several timepoints before and after primary and secondary immunization, and bulk PBMC replicates and cell subsets were isolated.

Beyond this particular receptor, the publication reports: Because abundant contaminating clonotypes from the bulk population could be contained in FACS-sorted repertoires, computational filtering was required. Most clones expanded after primary vaccination (almost 98% of CD4 and around 89% of CD8) were re-detected after the booster, suggesting that broad memory maintenance occurred. A small share of clonotypes occurred in both CD4 and CD8 compartments, likely arising from convergent recombination. Only two donors were included in the study, so the extent to which the findings can be generalized is limited. Compared with the primary T-cell response, the secondary T-cell response was faster but weaker, reaching its peak on day 5 rather than on day 15.

The treatment or condition label on this specimen signifies: live attenuated yellow fever vaccine strain. Two biological replicates of bulk PBMCs were collected at each blood-draw timepoint. PBMCs were isolated from peripheral blood using a standard Ficoll-Paque protocol. RNA was extracted with TriZol from bulk PBMCs, CD4 and CD8 fractions, and dextramer-positive and dextramer-negative fractions. Deletion took 6 bases off V and 8 bases off J, with a span of 18 bases between the germline ends. Reading from cysteine to phenylalanine, the CDR3 counts 14 amino acids. Just CDR3 DNA is preserved here, 42 bases in frame from base 1. The germline V gene (reference sequence) supplies CDR1 SEHNR and CDR2 FQNEAQ. In its sample, this clonotype was seen a few times. No antigen is known for it. No qualities accompany the bases; no much larger clone lies one base away. TCR cDNA was synthesized by 5'RACE template switching, through which a universal primer site and unique molecular identifiers were introduced. cDNA synthesis was primed from both the TCR alpha and TCR beta constant segments. Library amplification used two PCR steps, and the second PCR step added sample barcodes and sequencing adapters. Sequencing of the libraries was done on either Illumina HiSeq 2500 (2x100 bp) or NovaSeq (2x150 bp). The published analysis was carried out like this. MIGEC handled demultiplexing of reads and collapsing into UMI consensus sequences, while MiXCR performed V(D)J alignment. Vaccine-responding clonotypes were identified with edgeR using replicate PBMC samples, with FDR below 0.01 and a log2 fold change above 5 up to day 15 being required. CD4 or CD8 identity was assigned to each bulk clonotype according to whether the clonotype was present at higher abundance in the sequenced CD4 repertoire or the sequenced CD8 repertoire. The public reads were reprocessed in TCRdb via fastp at Q25 and MiXCR, keeping in-frame beta chains. Every CDR3 protein is listed once, alongside the most common genes and DNA of its rows. TCRdb's processing, not the study's, gives the V and J calls here. Recorded for this sample are hundreds of thousands of distinct CDR3 sequences; roughly 14% of them occurred a single time. The ten most abundant clones make up more than 12% of the sample.

The source is a man younger than 45 who received the YFV17D yellow fever vaccine. The V gene is TRBV7-9 and the J gene is TRBJ2-3, with TRBD1 as a weak D call on 6 bases. The source material was PBMCs, sampled on the day of the yellow fever booster vaccination. The CDR3 loop reads CASSPRDNRGTQYF. The sequenced DNA is TGTGCCAGCAGTCCCCGGGACAACCGGGGTACGCAGTATTTT.